This passage covers 10 T cell receptor beta chains from one sample sequenced in a study of spatial heterogeneity in lung cancer. Time point in this sample: sample taken at primary tumor resection. Whole RNA from tumor, nontumor lung or frozen PBMC was sequenced unsorted. One entry per CDR3 protein, called by TCRdb with MiXCR from the 5' RACE reads. This sample carries some 50,000 distinct CDR3 sequences, about an eighth of them seen once, and the ten largest clones take 40% to 50%. The sequencing here drew on PBMCs, taken at surgery. These receptors originate from a female donor with early-stage non-small cell lung cancer.

The rearrangement uses TRBV6-2 or TRBV6-3 and TRBJ2-3; D may correspond to TRBD1 or TRBD2 (7 bases each). The CDR3 length is 15 residues. Per the germline V gene, CDR1 is MNHEY and CDR2 is SVGEGT. V was cut by 4 bases and J by 6 bases, with 17 bases left in between. Written as DNA, the CDR3 is TGTGCCAGCAGTTCCTTGCTGCAGGGGGGGGATACGCAGTATTTT. Translation gives CASSSLLQGGDTQYF.

There are many counts of this clonotype. This chain links TRBV6-2 or TRBV6-3 with TRBJ1-5; tentatively, D is TRBD1 (6 bases). CDR3 length: 16 amino acids. V was shortened by 4 bases and J by 3 bases, with 16 bases between the two germline ends. Germline V gives CDR1 MNHEY, CDR2 SVGEGT. CDR3 nucleotide sequence: TGTGCCAGCAGTTCCGCTCAGGGGATAATCAATCAGCCCCAGCATTTT. This translates into CASSSAQGIINQPQHF.

This chain uses TRBV18 with TRBJ1-1, with D possibly being TRBD1 (5 bases). V lost 3 bases and J lost 5, with 10 bases in between. CDR1 and CDR2 from the germline V gene are KGHSH and LQKENI. This CDR3 comprises 13 residues. For the CDR3, the DNA is TGTGCCAGCTCACCGCAGGGAGATACTGAAGCTTTCTTT. Amino acid sequence: CASSPQGDTEAFF. The complete variable domain, with remaining parts taken from reference TRBV18 and TRBJ1-1, reads NAGVMQNPRHLVRRRGQEARLRCSPMKGHSHVYWYRQLPEEGLKFMVYLQKENIIDESGMPKERFSAEFPKEGPSILRIQQVVRGDSAAYFCASSPQGDTEAFFGQGTRLTVV.

The sample holds a few counts of this clonotype. J is TRBJ1-1 and V is TRBV6-6; TRBD1 might be the D (6 bases). Trimming cost V 7 bases and J 4 bases, with 19 bases left between them. The germline V gene encodes CDR1 MNHNY and CDR2 SVGAGI (reference sequence). The CDR3 has 15 amino acids. The chain's CDR3 is CASTLSVEGGTEAFF. The CDR3 DNA is TGTGCCAGCACCTTATCGGTCGAGGGGGGCACTGAAGCTTTCTTT.

The chain is built from TRBV5-1 and TRBJ2-3; D uncertain. The V end lost 9 bases, the J end lost 0 bases, and 8 bases lay between the germline ends. Germline CDR1 and CDR2: SGHRS and YFSETQ. The CDR3 length is 12 residues. The CDR3 nucleotides are TGCGCCATCCAATCTAGCACAGATACGCAGTATTTT. Translated, it gives CAIQSSTDTQYF.

V gene TRBV7-2 combines with J gene TRBJ2-1, with 8 bases identical to TRBD2. V lost 5 bases to trimming and J lost 0 bases; unmatched junction nucleotides: 3. The CDR3 has 15 amino acids. The germline V gene encodes CDR1 SGHTA and CDR2 FQGNSA. CDR3 DNA sequence: TGTGCCAGCAGCGCCGGGACTAGCTCCTACAATGAGCAGTTCTTC. Encoded protein: CASSAGTSSYNEQFF.

This clonotype came up many times. The chain employs TRBV5-1 and TRBJ2-7; weak D call: TRBD2 (5 bases). This CDR3 region has 13 residues. Germline V CDR1 and CDR2: SGHRS, YFSETQ. V was pared by 2 bases and J by 2 bases, with 8 bases between. This CDR3 reads CASSFGITYEQYF. The CDR3 DNA reads TGCGCCAGCAGCTTCGGGATCACCTACGAGCAGTACTTC.

This clonotype was picked up a small number of times. V gene TRBV7-3 combines with J gene TRBJ2-3, with 7 bases aligning to TRBD1. The CDR3 is made up of 15 amino acids. The germline V gene has CDR1 SGHTA and CDR2 FQGTGA. V trimming: 5 bases; J trimming: 0 bases; junction bases outside the gene matches: 5. The CDR3 coding sequence is TGTGCCAGCAGCCATGGGACAGCTAGCACAGATACGCAGTATTTT. Encoded protein: CASSHGTASTDTQYF.

V is TRBV9 and J is TRBJ2-7; TRBD2 matches at 8 bases. V was pared by 3 bases and J by 2 bases, with 4 bases of the junction left unmatched. CDR3 length: 14 amino acids. Germline values: CDR1 SGDLS, CDR2 YYNGEE. The DNA for the CDR3 is TGTGCCAGCAGCGCGCGGACTAGCCCCTACGAGCAGTACTTC. Translated, it gives CASSARTSPYEQYF.

Concerning this clonotype itself: One base away lies a much larger clone, so this may be a sequencing read error. V usage is TRBV6-1 and J usage is TRBJ1-2; 8 bases agree with TRBD1. This CDR3 has 17 residues. Germline CDR1 reads MNHNS; CDR2 reads SASEGT. Trimming took 2 bases from V and 3 from J; bases not matched to a gene: 11. The CDR3 here is CASSERGQGSSYYGYTF. The DNA of the CDR3 is TGTGCCAGCAGTGAACGAGGACAGGGCAGCTCCTACTATGGCTACACCTTC.